This record looks at one T cell receptor beta chain sequence and its context. Its antigen remains unidentified. Per-nucleotide qualities are absent, and no much larger clonotype sits a single base away. The data belong to a study of CD8 T cells in Susac syndrome (dated by TCRdb to about 2019). Study-level background: Among the sequenced Susac syndrome patients, five or six had clinically active disease and fewer than 10 were in clinical remission. Repertoire sequencing was used to test whether CD8+ T cell activation and differentiation in Susac syndrome was antigen driven. At blood withdrawal, Susac syndrome patients were either therapy-naive, taking corticosteroids (in some cases with IVIg as well), or taking IVIg alone. Summary of the overall study and its limitations: No clonal expansion was detected in the CD4+ T cell repertoire of Susac syndrome patients. The number of individuals in the TCR sequencing and HLA analysis was recognized as being relatively small.

CDR1 is given as SGHNT and CDR2 as YYREEE, both from the germline V gene (reference sequence). The cysteine opens and the phenylalanine closes a CDR3 of 14 amino acids. Only the CDR3 portion is preserved as DNA: 42 bases, with reading frame beginning at the first base. V is clipped by 0 bases and J by 6 bases, and the sequence between their germline boundaries is 10 bases long. RNA was extracted using the RNeasy kit, and roughly 0.45 to 1 microgram was reverse transcribed with random hexamers. The immunoSEQ multiplex PCR assay, covering 54 Vbeta and 13 Jbeta segments, was used to amplify TCR beta CDR3 regions. PCR amplification bias was corrected by using a synthetic template baseline for primer optimization and computational correction. Concerning the study's data processing: Reads were annotated to V, D and J genes per IMGT and analyzed with immunoSEQ Analyzer, keeping only productive sequences. To calculate clonality, Shannon entropy was normalized by log2 of the number of productive unique sequences and then subtracted from one. For each patient and control, public and private clones were evaluated within the 100 most prevalent clones. A clone was defined as Susac-specific if it was absent from the healthy and MS cohorts, from approximately 980 published viral clones and from other ImmuneACCESS disease sequences. TCRdb reworked the public reads: Q25 trimming with fastp, MiXCR clone assembly, productive beta chains retained. Identical CDR3 proteins give one entry, which carries the most common genes and DNA. The V and J calls and clone size come from TCRdb's table, not from the authors' own analysis. In this sample the table shows under 200,000 distinct CDR3 sequences, roughly 95% of which occur a single time. The biggest ten clones account for approximately 0.12% of the sample.

Peripheral blood CD8+ and CD4+ T cells from healthy donors, Susac syndrome patients and multiple sclerosis patients were profiled by high-throughput TCR beta sequencing. Recently defined diagnostic criteria for definite or probable disease were met by the Susac syndrome patients. CD8+ TEMRA cells were enriched by FACS, while bulk CD8+ and CD4+ T cells were purified by magnetic negative isolation. Blood was drawn into EDTA tubes, processed within 24 hours, and PBMCs were isolated by density gradient centrifugation. PBMCs destined for TCR sequencing were cryopreserved in liquid nitrogen and later thawed in a 37 °C water bath. Purity of sorted or isolated CD4+, CD8+ and CD8+ TEMRA cells was at least 90%.

The sequenced material came from CD4+ T cells from PBMCs. Recombination linked TRBV5-4 to TRBJ2-1; no D gene is confidently identified. This clonotype was obtained from a human donor with Susac syndrome. The CDR3 loop reads CASSLEASSNEQFF. The nucleotide sequence reads TGTGCCAGCAGCTTGGAGGCTAGTAGCAATGAGCAGTTCTTC.